This T cell receptor beta chain was identified during a study of T cell responses to AZD1222 COVID-19 vaccine. This CDR3 spans 13 amino acids. V was shortened by 8 bases and J by 5 bases, with 15 bases between the two germline ends. The germline V gene has CDR1 MNHEY and CDR2 SVGAGI. Clones were read by immunoSEQ multiplex PCR, and TCRdb kept only the in-frame ones, dropping some. The repertoire has 150,000 or so clones, around 90% of them found once; the top ten carry 2.5% to 3%. This receptor was identified in an adult in good health. This chain uses TRBV6-5 with TRBJ1-1, with a weak D call TRBD1 (5 bases). The input for sequencing was peripheral blood, taken on day 0 of AZD1222 vaccination. Here the CDR3 DNA reads TGTGCCAGCGCACCCGAGGGGAGGACTGAAGCTTTCTTT. This encodes CASAPEGRTEAFF.